This entry lists 20 T cell receptor beta chains sequenced from one sample in a study of CD8 T cells in Susac syndrome (dated 2019 in TCRdb). Library prep was done by the immunoSEQ multiplex PCR assay. RNA was extracted with the RNeasy kit and roughly 0.45 to 1 ug was reverse transcribed using random hexamers. In-frame beta chains were kept once TCRdb had trimmed the public reads at Q25 with fastp and called clones with MiXCR. Duplicate CDR3 protein sequences are folded into a single record with the most common DNA and genes. Across this sample there are roughly 250,000 distinct CDR3 sequences, with about 96% seen only once. The ten largest make up around 0.1% of the sample. The sequenced sample was CD4+ T cells from PBMCs. Source of these receptors: a human donor with Susac syndrome.

This clonotype was detected only once. The chain recombines TRBV27 with TRBJ2-7; 7 bases are a match to TRBD2. Germline V gene data show CDR1 as MNHEY and CDR2 as SMNVEV (reference sequence). V shed 5 bases, J shed 0 bases, and the junction held 19 bases outside the gene matches. This CDR3 region has 19 residues. In DNA form, the CDR3 reads TGTGCCAGCAGTGCCACCGGGACTAACCGATCCCTCCCCTCCTACGAGCAGTACTTC. Its protein product is CASSATGTNRSLPSYEQYF.

Comment on this clonotype: At one boundary the junction diverges from the germline segment, which might be a read error. The chain employs TRBV7-7 and TRBJ2-7, with D uncertain. The CDR3 consists of 14 residues. Germline assignment: CDR1 SSHAT and CDR2 FNYEAQ (reference sequence). The DNA for the CDR3 is TGTGCTAGCAGCTCTGACAAGAGCTCCTACGAGCAGTACTTC. Translated, it gives CASSSDKSSYEQYF. Supplemented by reference TRBV7-7 and TRBJ2-7, the full variable domain reads GAGVSQSPRYKVTKRGQDVTLRCDPISSHATLYWYQQALGQGPEFLTYFNYEAQPDKSGLPSDRFSAERPEGSISTLTIQRTEQRDSAMYRCASSSDKSSYEQYFGPGTRLTVT.

CDR3 nucleotides: TGCAGTGCTAGCGGCACTTACAATGAGCAGTTCTTC. Protein sequence: CSASGTYNEQFF. The chain combines TRBV20-1 with TRBJ2-1; D ambiguous. CDR3 length equals 12 residues. The ends were cut back, 3 bases at V and 4 bases at J, with 7 bases in the middle. Germline values: CDR1 DFQATT, CDR2 SNEGSKA (reference sequence).

V is TRBV14 and J is TRBJ2-2; 12 bases line up with TRBD2. The CDR3 has 16 residues. The ends lost 1 base at V and 7 bases at J; junction bases unmatched: 4. The germline CDR1 and CDR2 sequences are SGHDN and FVKESK. CDR3 nucleotides: TGTGCCAGCAGCCAAGGACTAGCGGGAGTTGACGGGGAGCTGTTTTTT. Translated, it gives CASSQGLAGVDGELFF.

V is TRBV3-1 and J is TRBJ2-1; perhaps D is TRBD1 or TRBD2 (5 bases each). V gave up 2 bases and J gave up 8 bases, with 13 bases separating them. The CDR3 is 14 amino acids. Per germline, CDR1 LGHDT and CDR2 YNNKEL (reference sequence). The CDR3 region has the DNA TGTGCCAGCAGCCAAATGGGACCGAACGATGAGCAGTTCTTC. Encoded protein: CASSQMGPNDEQFF.

V usage is TRBV28 and J usage is TRBJ2-7; D not certain. The germline V gene encodes CDR1 MDHEN and CDR2 SYDVKM. The CDR3 is made up of 17 amino acids. The V gene lost 4 bases and the J gene lost 7 bases, with 26 bases spanning the gap. The CDR3 sequence: CASSSQSGRSLKREQYF. CDR3 DNA sequence: TGTGCCAGCAGTTCACAATCAGGACGGTCCCTTAAACGGGAGCAGTACTTC.

This rearrangement joins TRBV7-9 to TRBJ2-6; possibly TRBD1 for D (6 bases). This CDR3 spans 13 amino acids. V was shortened by 10 bases and J by 3 bases, with 10 bases between the two germline ends. Germline CDR1 and CDR2: SEHNR and FQNEAQ (reference sequence). As DNA, the CDR3 is TGTGCCAACAGGGTTTATGGGGCCAACGTCCTGACTTTC. Its protein is CANRVYGANVLTF.

This chain uses TRBV6-6 with TRBJ2-7, with a possible D match to TRBD2 (7 bases). V shed 6 bases and J shed 1 base, with 13 bases lying between them. Germline loops: CDR1 MNHNY, CDR2 SVGAGI (reference sequence). CDR3 length equals 14 residues. CDR3: CASRLQGGSYEQYF. The CDR3 DNA reads TGTGCCAGCAGGCTACAGGGAGGGTCCTACGAGCAGTACTTC.

The J gene is TRBJ2-1, the V gene TRBV7-6; D may be TRBD2 (6 bases). The CDR3 has 13 amino acids. Trimming pared 6 bases from V and 11 bases from J, leaving 17 bases between. Germline V lookup: CDR1 SGHVS, CDR2 FNYEAQ. The CDR3 coding sequence is TGTGCCAGCAGAGCCTCGGGGGTGATGAAGCAGTTCTTC. Translation: CASRASGVMKQFF.

The V call is TRBV5-1, the J call TRBJ2-3; D call uncertain. Germline V gene lookup returns CDR1 SGHRS and CDR2 YFSETQ. The CDR3 is 14 residues long. V gave up 2 bases and J gave up 3 bases, with 10 bases separating them. The CDR3 loop reads CASSFGLLTDTQYF. The CDR3 DNA sequence: TGCGCCAGCAGCTTTGGCCTTTTGACAGATACGCAGTATTTT.

The chain combines TRBV15 with TRBJ1-2; no clear D gene. V lost 3 bases, J lost 4 bases, and 15 bases lay in between. Germline V CDR1 and CDR2: LNHNV, YYDKDF (reference sequence). The length of the CDR3 is 15 residues. CDR3 amino acids: CATSRDSGMSYGYTF. The CDR3 DNA is TGTGCCACCAGCAGGGATTCCGGTATGTCCTATGGCTACACCTTC.

The chain employs TRBV30 and TRBJ1-5; D is unresolved. Per the germline V gene, CDR1 is GTSNPN and CDR2 is SVGIG (reference sequence). Deletions cut 0 bases from V and 3 bases from J, with 12 bases between. The CDR3 loop spans 15 amino acids. As DNA, the CDR3 is TGTGCCTGGAGTGTAGTAGGACGGAACAATCAGCCCCAGCATTTT. Translating it yields CAWSVVGRNNQPQHF.

The gene calls are TRBV30 and TRBJ2-7, with D possibly being TRBD2 (7 bases). V lost 3 bases and J lost 3, with 15 bases in between. The CDR3 has 14 amino acids. The germline V gene encodes CDR1 GTSNPN and CDR2 SVGIG (reference sequence). The CDR3 region is CAWRVAGAYYEQYF. DNA for the CDR3: TGTGCCTGGAGAGTCGCGGGGGCGTACTACGAGCAGTACTTC.

The rearrangement uses TRBV6-2 or TRBV6-3 and TRBJ2-5, with 10 positions matching TRBD2. Trimming removed 2 bases from V and 5 bases from J; junction bases left unmatched: 5. This CDR3 is built from 15 residues. Germline V gene sequence: CDR1 MNHEY, CDR2 SVGEGT. DNA of the CDR3: TGTGCCAGCAGTTACCGGCTAGCGGGAGTGGAGACCCAGTACTTC. This translates into CASSYRLAGVETQYF.

The CDR3 DNA is TGTGCCAGCAGCTTAGCCGGGACAGGCGCGGCCGGGGAGCTGTTTTTT. Residues: CASSLAGTGAAGELFF. The genes are TRBV7-9 and TRBJ2-2; 8 bases match TRBD1. Germline assignment: CDR1 SEHNR and CDR2 FQNEAQ (reference sequence). V lost 0 bases and J lost 6; bases outside the gene matches: 6. The CDR3 has 16 residues.

The CDR3 here is CASSFPEETQYF. The CDR3 DNA reads as TGCGCCAGCAGCTTCCCCGAAGAGACCCAGTACTTC. V gene TRBV5-1 combines with J gene TRBJ2-5; D uncertain. With 2 bases removed from V and 3 bases from J, the gap between germline ends came to 5 bases. The CDR3 totals 12 residues. Germline V CDR1 and CDR2: SGHRS, YFSETQ.

This chain connects TRBV29-1 to TRBJ2-1; 10 nucleotides match TRBD2. Germline-derived CDR1 and CDR2 are SQVTM and ANQGSEA. Losses at the gene ends were 6 bases for V and 6 bases for J; bases not matched to a gene: 5. CDR3 length: 13 amino acids. CDR3 nucleotides: TGCAGCGTGACGGGACTAGCGACCAATGAGCAGTTCTTC. It codes for CSVTGLATNEQFF.

The chain uses TRBV29-1 and TRBJ2-5; D is uncertain. Germline V gene data show CDR1 as SQVTM and CDR2 as ANQGSEA. V was trimmed by 3 bases and J by 1 base, leaving 9 bases between them. This CDR3 spans 13 amino acids. CDR3 sequence: CSVDGPAQETQYF. The CDR3 DNA reads TGCAGCGTTGACGGGCCGGCCCAAGAGACCCAGTACTTC.

The chain employs TRBV18 and TRBJ2-1, with D perhaps TRBD1 or TRBD2 (5 bases each). V was clipped by 8 bases and J by 0 bases, with 14 bases between them. Germline lookup yields CDR1 KGHSH and CDR2 LQKENI. The CDR3 length is 15 residues. CDR3 in DNA: TGTGCCAGCACCATGACGAGGGGCTCCTACAATGAGCAGTTCTTC. Encoded protein: CASTMTRGSYNEQFF. The variable domain in full, completed from reference TRBV18 and TRBJ2-1, reads NAGVMQNPRHLVRRRGQEARLRCSPMKGHSHVYWYRQLPEEGLKFMVYLQKENIIDESGMPKERFSAEFPKEGPSILRIQQVVRGDSAAYFCASTMTRGSYNEQFFGPGTRLTVL.

V and J are TRBV20-1 and TRBJ2-1, with D perhaps matching TRBD2 (6 bases). Germline assignment: CDR1 DFQATT and CDR2 SNEGSKA (reference sequence). This CDR3 comprises 18 residues. Trimming removed 4 bases at V and 1 base at J, with 23 bases between. The CDR3: CSAMPSVGSGTSYNEQFF. The CDR3 coding sequence is TGCAGTGCTATGCCCTCGGTCGGTAGCGGAACTTCCTACAATGAGCAGTTCTTC.